This T cell receptor (beta chain) emerged from a study of OX40 agonist ivuxolimab in advanced cancers. Study overall: Enrollees could have had prior anti-PD-1, anti-PD-L1 or anti-CTLA-4 therapy, which about 42% had received. Study results and caveats: No antigen was identified for the clonally expanded peripheral T cells.

Patients with a history of autoimmune disease or on systemic immunosuppression were excluded. Blood sampling was done at baseline, cycle 4 day 1, and cycle 7 day 1. Profiled with immunoSEQ multiplex PCR; TCRdb holds only in-frame clones, not every one. The sample contains 25,000 to 30,000 clones, roughly 83% of which appear only once. To note about this clone: Antigen: not known.

The V gene lost 3 bases and the J gene lost 0 bases, with 6 bases spanning the gap. The CDR3 covers 13 residues. Germline V CDR1 and CDR2: SGHTA, FQGNSA. Sequenced material: CD4+ or CD8+ T cells sorted from blood, taken in a trial of the OX40 agonist ivuxolimab. This receptor was obtained from an adult with an advanced solid tumor such as melanoma, head and neck, liver or kidney cancer. The chain employs TRBV7-2 and TRBJ2-7; D call uncertain. The CDR3, as DNA: TGTGCCAGCAGCTTTGCCTACTCCTACGAGCAGTACTTC. It specifies CASSFAYSYEQYF.